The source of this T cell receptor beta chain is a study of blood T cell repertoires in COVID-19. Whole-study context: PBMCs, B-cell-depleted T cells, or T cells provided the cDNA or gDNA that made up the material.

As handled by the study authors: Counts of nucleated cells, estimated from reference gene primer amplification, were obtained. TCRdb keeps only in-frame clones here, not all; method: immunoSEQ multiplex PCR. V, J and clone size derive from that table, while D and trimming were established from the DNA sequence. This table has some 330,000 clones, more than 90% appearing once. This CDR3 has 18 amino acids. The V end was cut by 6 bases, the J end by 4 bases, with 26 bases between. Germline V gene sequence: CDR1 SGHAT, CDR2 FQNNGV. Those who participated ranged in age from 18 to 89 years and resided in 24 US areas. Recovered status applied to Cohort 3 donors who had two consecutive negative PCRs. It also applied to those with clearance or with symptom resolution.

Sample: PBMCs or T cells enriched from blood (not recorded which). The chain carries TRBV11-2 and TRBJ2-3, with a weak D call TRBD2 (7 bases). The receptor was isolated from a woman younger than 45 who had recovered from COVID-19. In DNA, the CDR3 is TGTGCCAGCAGAGGAGGGGGGACACCCGGCGGGAGTGCAGATACGCAGTATTTT. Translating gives CASRGGGTPGGSADTQYF.